Presented here are 28 T cell receptor beta chains from one specimen sequenced in a study of blood T cells in healthy people across ages (dated by TCRdb to the mid-2010s). The library came from 5' RACE. The reads were generated on an Illumina HiSeq 2500. A second 7 to 11 cycle PCR used a sample-barcoded 5' primer and a J-beta primer mix. TCRdb's own reprocessing of the public reads used fastp at Q25 and MiXCR and kept productive beta chains. Rows with a matching CDR3 protein are joined into one entry that keeps the most common DNA and genes. The sample has more than 1 million distinct CDR3 sequences on record, roughly 45% of them singletons. The ten largest clones add up to 18% of the sample. What was sequenced was blood. These receptors all stem from a woman aged 55 to 70 in good health.

The rearrangement uses TRBV20-1 and TRBJ2-5; the D is unclear. The DNA end lines up better with TRBJ2-7; the J call may be wrong. Germline CDR1 DFQATT, CDR2 SNEGSKA (reference sequence). The CDR3 contains 13 residues. The CDR3 coding sequence is TGCAGTGCTAGAGATTTCCAGGACTACGAGCAGTACTTC. It encodes CSARDFQDYEQYF.

The CDR3 region has the DNA TGTGCCAGCAGTCGACAGAGGTTCGATCAGCCCCAGCATTTT. It codes for CASSRQRFDQPQHF. The V and J genes are TRBV6-2 or TRBV6-3 and TRBJ1-5; weak D call: TRBD1 (5 bases). The CDR3 sequence is 14 residues long. Germline lookup yields CDR1 MNHEY and CDR2 SVGEGT. The V end was cut by 5 bases, the J end by 5 bases, with 13 bases between.

This clonotype appeared a few times. The chain uses TRBV29-1 and TRBJ2-3; D unresolved. The CDR3 contains 12 residues. Germline V gene data show CDR1 as SQVTM and CDR2 as ANQGSEA. V gave up 4 bases and J gave up 4 bases, with 9 bases separating them. Written as DNA, the CDR3 is TGCAGCGTTGTCCCTGGCCCAGATACGCAGTATTTT. The encoded protein is CSVVPGPDTQYF.

The genes are TRBV24-1 and TRBJ2-3; 12 bases are a match to TRBD1. Germline CDR1 KGHDR, CDR2 SFDVKD. This CDR3 is built from 17 residues. V gave up 4 bases and J gave up 4 bases; unmatched junction bases: 8. CDR3 nucleotides: TGTGCCACCAGTGACCTCGGGACAGGGGGCCTTGCAGATACGCAGTATTTT. It translates to CATSDLGTGGLADTQYF.

At least ten counts were recorded for this clonotype. The chain carries TRBV12-3 or TRBV12-4 and TRBJ2-4; D call uncertain. The CDR3 spans 12 residues. The V end was cut by 3 bases, the J end by 7 bases, with 7 bases between. The CDR3 bases are TGTGCCAGCAGTTTGGGTCGGAACATTCAGTACTTC. Encoded protein: CASSLGRNIQYF.

The chain recombines TRBV19 with TRBJ2-1; possibly TRBD2 for D (5 bases). The CDR3 contains 15 residues. Germline CDR1 is LNHDA and CDR2 is SQIVND (reference sequence). V shed 6 bases and J shed 2 bases, with 14 bases lying between them. CDR3 residues: CASRSQRHTYNEQFF. For the CDR3, the DNA is TGTGCCAGTAGATCCCAGCGGCACACCTACAATGAGCAGTTCTTC.

There are many counts of this clonotype. CDR3 bases: TGTGCCAGCAGTTCCCCAGGGCCTTACGAGCAGTACTTC. Encoded protein: CASSSPGPYEQYF. The chain joins TRBV28 to TRBJ2-7, with D tentatively TRBD1 (5 bases). The CDR3 loop spans 13 amino acids. CDR1 and CDR2 (germline): MDHEN, SYDVKM. Trimming removed 4 bases from V and 4 bases from J, with 11 bases in between. Using reference TRBV28 and TRBJ2-7 for the parts outside the CDR3, the full variable domain is DVKVTQSSRYLVKRTGEKVFLECVQDMDHENMFWYRQDPGLGLRLIYFSYDVKMKEKGDIPEGYSVSREKKERFSLILESASTNQTSMYLCASSSPGPYEQYFGPGTRLTVT.

J is TRBJ2-7 and V is TRBV27; D is perhaps TRBD1 (5 bases). V dropped 3 bases and J dropped 2 bases, with 14 bases sitting between them. CDR1 is MNHEY, CDR2 SMNVEV, per germline (reference sequence). CDR3 length: 15 amino acids. As DNA, the CDR3 is TGTGCCAGCAGTTTCTCCCCGACAGACACCTACGAGCAGTACTTC. Amino acid sequence: CASSFSPTDTYEQYF.

The rearrangement links TRBV7-3 to TRBJ2-7; maybe TRBD1 (6 bases). Trimming cost V 5 bases and J 3 bases, with 11 bases left between them. The CDR3 is 13 residues long. Germline V gives CDR1 SGHTA, CDR2 FQGTGA. In DNA form, the CDR3 reads TGTGCCAGCAGCCATGGACAGAACTACGAGCAGTACTTC. It yields the protein CASSHGQNYEQYF.

This clonotype has more than one count but fewer than ten. V usage is TRBV7-2 and J usage is TRBJ1-4, with D uncertain. The V end lost 2 bases, the J end lost 5 bases, and 9 bases lay between the germline ends. CDR3 length: 14 residues. The V gene's germline CDR1 is SGHTA and CDR2 FQGNSA. Written as DNA, the CDR3 is TGTGCCAGCAGCTTACCGGGGAGCAATGAAAAACTGTTTTTT. Amino acid sequence: CASSLPGSNEKLFF. Based on the CDR3 plus reference TRBV7-2 and TRBJ1-4, the full variable domain is GAGVSQSPSNKVTEKGKDVELRCDPISGHTALYWYRQSLGQGLEFLIYFQGNSAPDKSGLPSDRFSAERTGGSVSTLTIQRTQQEDSAVYLCASSLPGSNEKLFFGSGTQLSVL.

This clonotype has just a few counts. The chain links TRBV24-1 to TRBJ2-1; 8 nucleotides align to TRBD1. V gave up 9 bases and J gave up 5 bases; unmatched junction bases: 5. The CDR3 consists of 13 residues. Germline-derived CDR1 and CDR2 are KGHDR and SFDVKD. This chain's CDR3 is CATQRTGHNEQFF. CDR3 DNA: TGTGCCACCCAACGGACAGGGCACAATGAGCAGTTCTTC.

This sequence joins TRBV7-2 and TRBJ2-7, with D maybe TRBD2 (6 bases). V was cut by 4 bases and J by 2 bases, with 15 bases left in between. CDR3 size: 15 residues. Germline V gene data show CDR1 as SGHTA and CDR2 as FQGNSA. The CDR3 spells CASSSATSTAYEQYF. CDR3 bases: TGTGCCAGCAGCTCAGCGACTAGTACAGCCTACGAGCAGTACTTC. The whole variable domain, remainder taken from reference TRBV7-2 and TRBJ2-7, is GAGVSQSPSNKVTEKGKDVELRCDPISGHTALYWYRQSLGQGLEFLIYFQGNSAPDKSGLPSDRFSAERTGGSVSTLTIQRTQQEDSAVYLCASSSATSTAYEQYFGPGTRLTVT.

V and J are TRBV20-1 and TRBJ1-6; TRBD1 aligns across 8 bases. V shed 5 bases, J shed 7 bases, and the junction held 4 bases outside the gene matches. The V gene's germline CDR1 is DFQATT and CDR2 SNEGSKA (reference sequence). The CDR3 is 13 amino acids. CDR3 loop: CSALRQGNSPLHF. The CDR3 DNA sequence: TGCAGTGCTTTAAGACAGGGGAATTCACCCCTCCACTTT.

The chain is built from TRBV20-1 and TRBJ2-1; D is undetermined. The germline V gene has CDR1 DFQATT and CDR2 SNEGSKA (reference sequence). Trimming took 0 bases from V and 2 from J, leaving 11 bases between them. The CDR3 has 15 residues. The CDR3 DNA sequence: TGCAGTGCTAGAGATCGCCCTAGTCCCTACAATGAGCAGTTCTTC. This encodes CSARDRPSPYNEQFF.

This clonotype has a handful of counts. The rearrangement uses TRBV28 and TRBJ2-7, with TRBD1 as a possible D gene (6 bases). The CDR3 runs to 14 residues. Germline assignment: CDR1 MDHEN and CDR2 SYDVKM. Trimming removed 3 bases at V and 2 bases at J, with 11 bases between. The chain's CDR3 is CASSLSDSTYEQYF. The CDR3 nucleotides are TGTGCCAGCAGTTTGTCGGACAGCACCTACGAGCAGTACTTC. Together with reference TRBV28 and TRBJ2-7, the CDR3 gives the full variable domain: DVKVTQSSRYLVKRTGEKVFLECVQDMDHENMFWYRQDPGLGLRLIYFSYDVKMKEKGDIPEGYSVSREKKERFSLILESASTNQTSMYLCASSLSDSTYEQYFGPGTRLTVT.

The rearrangement links TRBV29-1 to TRBJ2-1; 9 positions match TRBD1. J lost 2 bases, V lost 3 bases, and 8 bases had no gene match. Germline V gene lookup returns CDR1 SQVTM and CDR2 ANQGSEA. CDR3 length: 16 residues. CDR3 coding DNA: TGCAGCGTTGAGGGGGGGACAGGGTATGCCTACAATGAGCAGTTCTTC. Amino acids: CSVEGGTGYAYNEQFF.

This clonotype came up a few times. The chain carries TRBV15 and TRBJ2-7; D remains ambiguous. V was cut by 0 bases and J by 2 bases, with 11 bases left in between. There are 15 residues in the CDR3. The germline V gene has CDR1 LNHNV and CDR2 YYDKDF (reference sequence). CDR3 bases: TGTGCCACCAGCAGAGAAAGAGTCGCACCCTACGAGCAGTACTTC. Translated, it gives CATSRERVAPYEQYF. Full variable domain (outside the CDR3, taken from reference TRBV15 and TRBJ2-7): DAMVIQNPRYQVTQFGKPVTLSCSQTLNHNVMYWYQQKSSQAPKLLFHYYDKDFNNEADTPDNFQSRRPNTSFCFLDIRSPGLGDTAMYLCATSRERVAPYEQYFGPGTRLTVT.

This clonotype was found a few times. V and J are TRBV11-2 and TRBJ2-3; maybe TRBD1 (6 bases). Per the germline V gene, CDR1 is SGHAT and CDR2 is FQNNGV. V lost 5 bases and J lost 3, with 18 bases in between. CDR3 size: 16 residues. The DNA for the CDR3 is TGTGCCAGCAGCCCTTTGGTTCGAGGGACAACAGATACGCAGTATTTT. It translates to CASSPLVRGTTDTQYF.

V gene TRBV11-3 combines with J gene TRBJ2-1, with D hard to call. The V end was cut by 5 bases, the J end by 5 bases, with 10 bases between. The CDR3 consists of 13 residues. CDR1 is SGHNT, CDR2 YENEEA, per germline. CDR3 protein: CASSVAQHNEQFF. In nucleotides, the CDR3 is TGTGCCAGCAGCGTAGCCCAGCACAATGAGCAGTTCTTC.

The chain is built from TRBV28 and TRBJ1-6, with 8 nucleotides matching TRBD1. This CDR3 spans 17 amino acids. With V trimmed by 3 bases and J by 5 bases, 9 bases remained unmatched. Germline V gene sequence: CDR1 MDHEN, CDR2 SYDVKM. The CDR3 DNA is TGTGCCAGCAGTTTGGACCAGCAGGGGGCAAATAATTCACCCCTCCACTTT. Translation: CASSLDQQGANNSPLHF.

The CDR3 spells CASSEGARGPWTQYF. CDR3 nucleotide sequence: TGTGCCAGCAGTGAAGGGGCCAGGGGTCCGTGGACGCAGTATTTT. The chain combines TRBV6-1 with TRBJ2-3; the D gene is possibly TRBD1 (6 bases). Trimming stripped 1 base from V and 9 bases from J, with 17 bases between. This CDR3 region has 15 residues. Germline-derived CDR1 and CDR2 are MNHNS and SASEGT.

The chain uses TRBV20-1 and TRBJ1-5, with D maybe TRBD1 (5 bases). CDR3 length equals 14 residues. Trimming cost V 2 bases and J 3 bases, with 11 bases left between them. Germline values: CDR1 DFQATT, CDR2 SNEGSKA (reference sequence). CDR3: CSARPRQYNQPQHF. CDR3 nucleotide sequence: TGCAGTGCTAGACCTAGACAGTACAATCAGCCCCAGCATTTT.

V gene TRBV9 combines with J gene TRBJ2-7; D gene uncertain. V was shortened by 4 bases and J by 3 bases, with 14 bases between the two germline ends. CDR1 and CDR2 from the germline V gene are SGDLS and YYNGEE. The CDR3 is 14 amino acids. Here the CDR3 DNA reads TGTGCCAGCAGCCTCGCGGTAAGATTCTACGAGCAGTACTTC. Amino acids: CASSLAVRFYEQYF.

In this sample, this clonotype turned up a few times. V and J are TRBV3-1 and TRBJ2-1; D is unclear. Germline V CDR1 and CDR2: LGHDT, YNNKEL (reference sequence). CDR3 length: 15 residues. Trimming pared 1 base from V and 0 bases from J, leaving 7 bases between. The CDR3 loop is CASSQVQVSYNEQFF. The CDR3 coding sequence is TGTGCCAGCAGCCAAGTTCAGGTCTCCTACAATGAGCAGTTCTTC.

V is TRBV4-2 and J is TRBJ2-7; TRBD2 agrees at 10 bases. Germline V gene lookup returns CDR1 LGHNA and CDR2 YNFKEQ. This CDR3 has 18 residues. J gave up 4 bases and V 2 bases, and 14 bases lay outside the gene matches. CDR3 sequence: CASSQTASGRDIIYEQYF. The CDR3 coding sequence is TGTGCCAGCAGCCAAACCGCTAGCGGGAGAGATATAATATACGAGCAGTACTTC.

V is TRBV2 and J is TRBJ2-7; D may match TRBD1 or TRBD2 (5 bases each). This CDR3 has 14 residues. Germline V gives CDR1 SNHLY, CDR2 FYNNEI. Trimming took off 8 bases at V and 0 bases at J, with 14 bases between the two ends. As DNA, the CDR3 is TGTGCCAGCCTCGGGGCAGGACGCTCCTACGAGCAGTACTTC. Translation: CASLGAGRSYEQYF.

The gene calls are TRBV7-2 and TRBJ2-7; 11 positions match TRBD1. Germline CDR1 SGHTA, CDR2 FQGNSA. The CDR3 sequence is 14 residues long. The V gene end was trimmed by 5 bases and the J gene end by 6 bases; junction bases not matched to a gene: 6. CDR3 bases: TGTGCCAGCAGCCTGGACAGGGGGCGAGGCGAGCAGTACTTC. This encodes CASSLDRGRGEQYF.

Many counts were recorded for this clonotype. The chain has TRBV6-1 and TRBJ2-7; D is perhaps TRBD1 (6 bases). CDR1 and CDR2 from the germline V gene are MNHNS and SASEGT. Trimming removed 5 bases from V and 4 bases from J, with 12 bases in between. The CDR3 loop spans 13 amino acids. This chain's CDR3 is CASSPGTQYEQYF. Here the CDR3 DNA reads TGTGCCAGCAGTCCCGGGACACAATACGAGCAGTACTTC.